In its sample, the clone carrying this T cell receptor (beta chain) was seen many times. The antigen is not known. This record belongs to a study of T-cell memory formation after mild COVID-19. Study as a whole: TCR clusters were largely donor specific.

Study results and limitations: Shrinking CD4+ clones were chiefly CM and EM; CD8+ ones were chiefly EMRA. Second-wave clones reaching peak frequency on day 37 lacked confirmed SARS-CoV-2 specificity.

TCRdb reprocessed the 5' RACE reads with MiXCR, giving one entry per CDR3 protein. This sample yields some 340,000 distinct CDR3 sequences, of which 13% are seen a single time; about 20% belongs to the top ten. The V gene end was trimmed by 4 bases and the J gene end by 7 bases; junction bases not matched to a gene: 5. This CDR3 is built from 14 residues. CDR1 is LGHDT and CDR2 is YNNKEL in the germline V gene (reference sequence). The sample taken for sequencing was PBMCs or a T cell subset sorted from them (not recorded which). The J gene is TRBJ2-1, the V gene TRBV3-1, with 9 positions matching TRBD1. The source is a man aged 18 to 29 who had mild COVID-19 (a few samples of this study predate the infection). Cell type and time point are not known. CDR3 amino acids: CASSLTGTGNEQFF. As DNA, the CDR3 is TGTGCCAGCAGCCTCACCGGGACAGGGAATGAGCAGTTCTTC.